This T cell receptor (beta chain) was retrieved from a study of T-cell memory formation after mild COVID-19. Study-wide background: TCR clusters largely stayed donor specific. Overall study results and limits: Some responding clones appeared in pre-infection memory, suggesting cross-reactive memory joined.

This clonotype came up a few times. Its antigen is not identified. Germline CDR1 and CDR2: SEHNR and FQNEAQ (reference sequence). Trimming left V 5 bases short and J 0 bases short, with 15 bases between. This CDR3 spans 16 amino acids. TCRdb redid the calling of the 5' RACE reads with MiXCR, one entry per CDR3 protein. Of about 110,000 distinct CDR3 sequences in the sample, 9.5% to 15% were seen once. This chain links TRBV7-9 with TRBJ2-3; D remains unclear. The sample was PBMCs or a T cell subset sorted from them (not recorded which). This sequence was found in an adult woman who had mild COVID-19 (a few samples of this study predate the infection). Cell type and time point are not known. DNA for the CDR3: TGTGCCAGCAGCCTTCTGACTGTCCCTAGCACAGATACGCAGTATTTT. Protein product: CASSLLTVPSTDTQYF.